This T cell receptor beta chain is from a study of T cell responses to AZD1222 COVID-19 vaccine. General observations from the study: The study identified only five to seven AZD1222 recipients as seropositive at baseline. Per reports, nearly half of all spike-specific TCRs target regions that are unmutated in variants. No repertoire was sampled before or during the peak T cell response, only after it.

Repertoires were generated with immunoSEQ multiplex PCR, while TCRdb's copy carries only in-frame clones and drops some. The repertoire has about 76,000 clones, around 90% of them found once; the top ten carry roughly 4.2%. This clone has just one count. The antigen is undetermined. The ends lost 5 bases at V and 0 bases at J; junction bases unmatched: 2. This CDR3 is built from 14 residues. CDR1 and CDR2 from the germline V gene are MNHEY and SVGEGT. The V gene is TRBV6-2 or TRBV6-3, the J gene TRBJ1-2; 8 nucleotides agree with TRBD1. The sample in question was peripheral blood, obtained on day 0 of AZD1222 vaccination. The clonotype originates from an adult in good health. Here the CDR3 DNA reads TGTGCCAGCAGTCCACAGGGGGCTAACTATGGCTACACCTTC. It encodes CASSPQGANYGYTF.